This T cell receptor (beta chain) stems from a study of yellow fever vaccine responses in identical twins. V dropped 8 bases and J dropped 2 bases, with 9 bases sitting between them. The CDR3 is 13 residues long. From germline, CDR1 is SSHAT and CDR2 FNYEAQ (reference sequence). TCRdb called the RT-PCR reads again in MiXCR, with one record for every CDR3 protein. The sample contains approximately 9,700 distinct CDR3 sequences, less than 85% of which appear only once. The chain has TRBV7-7 and TRBJ2-2; D might be TRBD1 (6 bases). The receptor was isolated from a woman aged 18-29 years who received the yellow fever vaccine. Sample: T cells from blood (PBMCs), unsorted or a sorted subset (not recorded which), taken before or after yellow fever vaccination (not recorded which). CDR3 DNA sequence: TGTGCCAGCGGACAGTCAAACACCGGGGAGCTGTTTTTT. Translation: CASGQSNTGELFF.